Each of the 30 T cell receptor beta chains below was sequenced from the same sample in a study of CD8 T cells in Susac syndrome. With random hexamers, roughly 0.5 to 1 ug RNA was reverse transcribed. TCRdb called the immunoSEQ multiplex PCR reads again in MiXCR, with one record for every CDR3 protein. The sample shows about 140,000 distinct CDR3 sequences, 90% to 95% of them seen only once. The sequenced sample was CD8+ T cells from PBMCs. The receptors were sampled from a human donor in good health.

This clonotype was recorded once. The chain is built from TRBV20-1 and TRBJ2-1; a weak D match, TRBD1 (6 bases). Trimming shortened V by 4 bases and J by 4 bases, and 8 bases separated the two germline ends. CDR1 DFQATT and CDR2 SNEGSKA come from the germline V gene (reference sequence). The CDR3 runs to 12 residues. The CDR3 coding sequence is TGCAGTGCTACTGGGACATACAATGAGCAGTTCTTC. Amino acid sequence: CSATGTYNEQFF.

This chain links TRBV3-1 with TRBJ2-5, with TRBD2 identical over 9 bases. CDR3 length equals 15 residues. The germline V gene has CDR1 LGHDT and CDR2 YNNKEL (reference sequence). Germline trimming cut 4 bases from V and 1 base from J; bases unmatched to any gene: 4. CDR3 bases: TGTGCCAGCAGCCCTAGCGGGAAGACCCAAGAGACCCAGTACTTC. This sequence encodes CASSPSGKTQETQYF.

The genes are TRBV27 and TRBJ2-7; 7 positions agree with TRBD1. This CDR3 is built from 15 residues. The V segment lost 3 bases and the J segment 4 bases; nucleotides outside the gene matches: 9. CDR1 is MNHEY, CDR2 SMNVEV, per germline (reference sequence). CDR3 in amino acids: CASSFYPGQEYEQYF. The CDR3 region has the DNA TGTGCCAGCAGTTTCTACCCAGGACAGGAGTACGAGCAGTACTTC.

The chain couples TRBV7-2 to TRBJ2-3, with TRBD2 identical over 7 bases. V shed 10 bases and J 5 bases; nucleotides not matched to a gene: 9. The V gene's germline CDR1 is SGHTA and CDR2 FQGNSA. The CDR3 contains 13 residues. As DNA, the CDR3 is TGTGCCACTATTACGGGAGGAATAGATACGCAGTATTTT. Its protein is CATITGGIDTQYF.

This chain links TRBV30 with TRBJ2-5, with 14 bases lining up with TRBD2. The CDR3 extends over 15 amino acids. CDR1 GTSNPN and CDR2 SVGIG come from the germline V gene (reference sequence). V lost 8 bases to trimming and J lost 4 bases; unmatched junction nucleotides: 9. The CDR3 coding sequence is TGTGCCGGAGGGGGACTAGCGGGAGTGGGAGAGACCCAGTACTTC. It specifies CAGGGLAGVGETQYF.

V and J are TRBV5-4 and TRBJ2-1, with 10 bases fitting TRBD2. Germline V gene sequence: CDR1 SGHNT, CDR2 YYREEE (reference sequence). With 2 bases clipped from V and 3 bases from J, the junction kept 5 bases outside the gene matches. The CDR3 has 16 residues. The CDR3 nucleotides are TGTGCCAGCAGCTTAAAAACTAGCGGGGACTACAATGAGCAGTTCTTC. Protein: CASSLKTSGDYNEQFF.

This sequence joins TRBV5-6 and TRBJ2-5; D possibly corresponds to TRBD2 (5 bases). Germline CDR1 reads SGHDT; CDR2 reads YYEEEE. There are 13 residues in the CDR3. With 4 bases removed from V and 5 bases from J, the gap between germline ends came to 12 bases. CDR3 nucleotides: TGTGCCAGCAGCGGAGGAAAAAGGGAGACCCAGTACTTC. Protein: CASSGGKRETQYF.

The V call is TRBV28, the J call TRBJ1-1, with D tentatively TRBD1 (5 bases). This CDR3 is built from 15 residues. The germline gives CDR1 MDHEN, CDR2 SYDVKM. Trimming cost V 0 bases and J 0 bases, with 8 bases left between them. The DNA for the CDR3 is TGTGCCAGCAGTTTATGGACAGACATGAACACTGAAGCTTTCTTT. This gives the protein CASSLWTDMNTEAFF.

The chain combines TRBV29-1 with TRBJ2-6; D uncertain. The germline V gene encodes CDR1 SQVTM and CDR2 ANQGSEA. V was cut by 3 bases and J by 3 bases, with 12 bases left in between. This CDR3 has 15 residues. The CDR3 is CSVDEAVDGANVLTF. The CDR3 DNA sequence: TGCAGCGTTGACGAGGCGGTGGATGGGGCCAACGTCCTGACTTTC.

This clonotype turned up a few times. V usage is TRBV28 and J usage is TRBJ2-7; 9 nucleotides line up with TRBD1. Germline-derived CDR1 and CDR2 are MDHEN and SYDVKM. The CDR3 sequence is 14 residues long. V gave up 3 bases and J gave up 2 bases; unmatched junction bases: 2. The CDR3 DNA reads TGTGCCAGCAGTTTTGGGACAGGGACCTACGAGCAGTACTTC. Translation: CASSFGTGTYEQYF.

This clonotype appeared a single time. The chain joins TRBV27 to TRBJ2-7, with D possibly TRBD2 on 6 matching bases. CDR3 length: 15 amino acids. V dropped 3 bases and J dropped 0 bases, with 12 bases sitting between them. Germline lookup yields CDR1 MNHEY and CDR2 SMNVEV (reference sequence). The CDR3 DNA is TGTGCCAGCAGTTTGGTTACGGGAGCCTCCTACGAGCAGTACTTC. As protein: CASSLVTGASYEQYF.

The V call is TRBV27, the J call TRBJ2-6; D not certain. There are 13 residues in the CDR3. V was trimmed by 2 bases and J by 3 bases, leaving 2 bases between them. Germline-derived CDR1 and CDR2 are MNHEY and SMNVEV (reference sequence). Here the CDR3 reads CASSLNGANVLTF. The CDR3 bases are TGTGCCAGCAGTTTAAATGGGGCCAACGTCCTGACTTTC.

The J gene is TRBJ2-7, the V gene TRBV29-1, with 7 bases identical to TRBD2. In germline, CDR1 is SQVTM, CDR2 ANQGSEA. There are 13 residues in the CDR3. The trim removed 4 bases at V and 0 bases at J, leaving 3 bases unmatched. CDR3 DNA: TGCAGCGTTGCGAGCGGGGACTCCTACGAGCAGTACTTC. Translating gives CSVASGDSYEQYF.

The rearrangement uses TRBV5-6 and TRBJ1-2, with a tentative D call TRBD1 (5 bases). The CDR3 covers 13 residues. Germline-derived CDR1 and CDR2 are SGHDT and YYEEEE. V gave up 3 bases and J gave up 5 bases, with 11 bases separating them. CDR3 coding DNA: TGTGCCAGCAGCTATGGGACGGATTATGGCTACACCTTC. Protein sequence: CASSYGTDYGYTF.

The genes are TRBV20-1 and TRBJ2-2; no clear D. Trimming shortened V by 0 bases and J by 0 bases, and 11 bases separated the two germline ends. The CDR3 length is 16 residues. Germline assignment: CDR1 DFQATT and CDR2 SNEGSKA (reference sequence). The CDR3 region has the DNA TGCAGTGCTAGAGATTATCCGGGTACGAACACCGGGGAGCTGTTTTTT. Its translation: CSARDYPGTNTGELFF.

The CDR3 DNA reads TGTGCCAGTAGTATGGTAACAGGAGGCTACAATGAGCAGTTCTTC. The encoded protein is CASSMVTGGYNEQFF. The rearrangement joins TRBV19 to TRBJ2-1; D is tentatively TRBD1 or TRBD2 (5 bases each). Germline CDR1 LNHDA, CDR2 SQIVND (reference sequence). The CDR3 contains 15 residues. Trimming removed 3 bases from V and 3 bases from J, with 12 bases in between.

This chain links TRBV15 with TRBJ2-7; 7 nucleotides line up with TRBD2. Losses at the gene ends were 5 bases for V and 2 bases for J; bases not matched to a gene: 6. This CDR3 contains 14 residues. Per the germline V gene, CDR1 is LNHNV and CDR2 is YYDKDF (reference sequence). The CDR3 loop is CATSPPLAAYEQYF. In DNA, the CDR3 is TGTGCCACCAGCCCTCCGCTAGCGGCCTACGAGCAGTACTTC.

The V call is TRBV5-1, the J call TRBJ2-5; 9 bases align to TRBD2. J gave up 2 bases and V 3 bases, and 5 bases lay outside the gene matches. This CDR3 region has 15 residues. The germline CDR1 and CDR2 sequences are SGHRS and YFSETQ. The CDR3 reads CASSSGLAQQETQYF. The CDR3 nucleotides are TGCGCCAGCAGCTCCGGACTAGCGCAACAAGAGACCCAGTACTTC.

The chain couples TRBV7-9 to TRBJ2-3, with TRBD2 matching 7 bases. The V segment lost 4 bases and the J segment 4 bases; nucleotides outside the gene matches: 11. Germline values: CDR1 SEHNR, CDR2 FQNEAQ (reference sequence). CDR3 length equals 16 residues. The CDR3 DNA follows: TGTGCCAGCAGCTCCCTCAGGCGGGAGAGGGCAGATACGCAGTATTTT. Its translation: CASSSLRRERADTQYF.

The chain combines TRBV6-2 or TRBV6-3 with TRBJ2-1; D is undetermined. The germline V gene has CDR1 MNHEY and CDR2 SVGEGT. Trimming removed 2 bases from V and 4 bases from J, with 3 bases in between. The CDR3 totals 12 residues. CDR3 protein: CASSYPYNEQFF. The CDR3 DNA reads as TGTGCCAGCAGTTACCCTTACAATGAGCAGTTCTTC.

This rearrangement joins TRBV28 to TRBJ2-7, with a possible D match to TRBD1 (6 bases). CDR3 length: 12 amino acids. CDR1 and CDR2 from the germline V gene are MDHEN and SYDVKM. Deletions cut 4 bases from V and 6 bases from J, with 10 bases between. CDR3 sequence reads: CASSSRRGEQYF. In DNA form, the CDR3 reads TGTGCCAGCAGTTCCCGCAGGGGCGAGCAGTACTTC.

This chain connects TRBV28 to TRBJ2-7; 9 bases align to TRBD2. V lost 6 bases, J lost 3 bases, and 9 bases stayed unmatched. The CDR3 length is 15 residues. From germline, CDR1 is MDHEN and CDR2 SYDVKM. The chain's CDR3 is CASSHSTSGIYEQYF. The CDR3 region has the DNA TGTGCCAGCAGCCACTCGACTAGCGGTATCTACGAGCAGTACTTC.

CDR3 in DNA: TGTGCCAGCAGTTACTCGGGACTAGCGGGAGGGCCTCGGACCGGGGAGCTGTTTTTT. This encodes CASSYSGLAGGPRTGELFF. The chain has TRBV6-5 and TRBJ2-2; 16 nucleotides line up with TRBD2. After removal of 0 bases from V and 5 bases from J, the junction contained 6 bases not matched to a gene. The germline gives CDR1 MNHEY, CDR2 SVGAGI. The CDR3 runs 19 residues.

The rearrangement uses TRBV27 and TRBJ2-6; no clear D gene. The germline V and J ends were trimmed by 5 bases and 0 bases, with 5 bases remaining between them. This CDR3 has 14 amino acids. CDR1 is MNHEY, CDR2 SMNVEV, per germline (reference sequence). DNA of the CDR3: TGTGCCAGCAGTGATATCTCTGGGGCCAACGTCCTGACTTTC. Translation: CASSDISGANVLTF.

The genes are TRBV5-6 and TRBJ2-7; 9 bases fit TRBD2. The CDR3 spans 14 residues. Germline CDR1 SGHDT, CDR2 YYEEEE. Trimming cost V 0 bases and J 6 bases; bases outside gene matches: 4. For the CDR3, the DNA is TGTGCCAGCAGCTTGGGACTAGCGGTCGGCGAGCAGTACTTC. This codes for CASSLGLAVGEQYF.

This clonotype was counted once. The chain employs TRBV29-1 and TRBJ2-5; no reliable D call. The germline V gene encodes CDR1 SQVTM and CDR2 ANQGSEA. The CDR3 has 12 residues. V lost 5 bases and J 5 bases, leaving 12 bases between the germline ends. For the CDR3, the DNA is TGCAGCGTTCTCTTAGATTGGGAGACCCAGTACTTC. Its translation is CSVLLDWETQYF.

The rearrangement links TRBV20-1 to TRBJ2-7; D not certain. Germline-derived CDR1 and CDR2 are DFQATT and SNEGSKA (reference sequence). The ends were cut back, 0 bases at V and 0 bases at J, with 9 bases in the middle. The length of the CDR3 is 14 residues. The CDR3 is CSARDDTDSYEQYF. The CDR3 DNA reads TGCAGTGCTAGAGACGACACTGACTCCTACGAGCAGTACTTC.

This chain connects TRBV27 to TRBJ2-1, with 12 bases that match TRBD1. Germline V gene lookup returns CDR1 MNHEY and CDR2 SMNVEV (reference sequence). The V gene end was trimmed by 4 bases and the J gene end by 9 bases; junction bases not matched to a gene: 7. The CDR3 covers 15 residues. CDR3 nucleotides: TGTGCCAGCAGTTCCCCGGGACAGGGGGCCGTTGAGCAGTTCTTC. Its protein product is CASSSPGQGAVEQFF.

The V and J genes are TRBV20-1 and TRBJ2-1, with 9 nucleotides matching TRBD2. There are 17 residues in the CDR3. Unmatched junction bases numbered 11, after V lost 1 base and J lost 4 bases. Germline lookup yields CDR1 DFQATT and CDR2 SNEGSKA (reference sequence). The CDR3 nucleotides are TGCAGTGCTAGAGTAATGGGTCTAGCGGGATTTTACAATGAGCAGTTCTTC. Its protein product is CSARVMGLAGFYNEQFF.

The chain recombines TRBV12-3 or TRBV12-4 with TRBJ2-5, with D possibly being TRBD2 (5 bases). The V gene lost 7 bases and the J gene lost 4 bases, with 10 bases spanning the gap. The CDR3 contains 12 residues. The CDR3 bases are TGTGCCAGCACCCTCGGGGTAGAGACCCAGTACTTC. Translated, it gives CASTLGVETQYF.